This TCR beta chain was documented in a study of T cells expressing NK-cell markers. For the study at large: Repertoire data for TCR beta were derived from sorted T cells (CD3+CD56+NKG2C+, CD3+CD56+NKG2C- and CD3+CD56-NKG2C+).

Study-wide points: It remained uncertain whether the expanded NKG2C+ T cell clones were specific for HCMV antigens. A range of roughly 1.0-8% of CD8+ T cells consisted of dominant NKG2C+ clonotypes in six donors.

The germline CDR1 and CDR2 sequences are SSHAT and FNYEAQ (reference sequence). This CDR3 comprises 14 residues. Comment on this clonotype: Its antigen is unidentified.

TCRdb reanalyzed the 5' RACE reads and collapses them to one entry per CDR3 protein, without DNA. This sample's table has about 260,000 distinct CDR3 sequences. This chain joins TRBV7-7 and TRBJ2-2. The receptor was isolated from a woman between 18 and 69 years old in good health. The specimen was blood T cells: a sorted CD56 or NKG2C T cell subset, CD4+ or CD8+ T cells, or bulk PBMC T cells (not recorded which). This chain's CDR3 is CASSSVGNTGELFF. The complete variable domain, with remaining parts taken from reference TRBV7-7 and TRBJ2-2, reads GAGVSQSPRYKVTKRGQDVTLRCDPISSHATLYWYQQALGQGPEFLTYFNYEAQPDKSGLPSDRFSAERPEGSISTLTIQRTEQRDSAMYRCASSSVGNTGELFFGEGSRLTVL.